Shown below are 30 T cell receptor beta chains from a single sample sequenced in a study of T-cell memory formation after mild COVID-19. TCRdb passed the 5' RACE reads through MiXCR, listing each CDR3 protein once. The sample holds hundreds of thousands of distinct CDR3 sequences; about 23% are singletons and the top ten take 12%. The material sequenced was PBMCs or a T cell subset sorted from them (not recorded which). Receptors originate from an adult woman who had mild COVID-19 (a few samples of this study predate the infection). Cell type and time point are not known.

This clonotype was detected only a few times. Written as DNA, the CDR3 is TGTGCCAGCAGCCCAGTGGGGCTTGGCACAGATACGCAGTATTTT. Encoded protein: CASSPVGLGTDTQYF. The genes are TRBV14 and TRBJ2-3; D may be TRBD1 (5 bases). Looked up from germline, CDR1 is SGHDN and CDR2 is FVKESK. V lost 4 bases to trimming and J lost 1 base, with 12 bases between them. This CDR3 contains 15 residues.

The chain links TRBV6-2 or TRBV6-3 to TRBJ2-1; 10 bases are shared with TRBD2. Germline V lookup: CDR1 MNHEY, CDR2 SVGEGT. V dropped 4 bases and J dropped 8; count of bases not matched to a gene: 11. CDR3 length: 16 amino acids. The DNA for the CDR3 is TGTGCCAGCAGTTCGCCAGCTAGCGGGGGCTGGCATGAGCAGTTCTTC. This encodes CASSSPASGGWHEQFF.

This clonotype has more than one count but fewer than ten. The rearrangement uses TRBV12-3 or TRBV12-4 and TRBJ1-1; D is ambiguous. The germline V and J ends were trimmed by 4 bases and 10 bases, with 13 bases remaining between them. This CDR3 has 12 residues. DNA for the CDR3: TGTGCCAGCAGTTGGGGAGGGTATGGAGCTTTCTTT. Encoded protein: CASSWGGYGAFF.

V usage is TRBV5-4 and J usage is TRBJ2-7; 8 positions agree with TRBD2. Germline lookup yields CDR1 SGHNT and CDR2 YYREEE (reference sequence). The CDR3 consists of 13 residues. V trimming: 4 bases; J trimming: 2 bases; junction bases outside the gene matches: 2. The CDR3 loop is CASSQAGAYEQYF. The CDR3 coding sequence is TGTGCCAGCAGCCAAGCGGGAGCCTACGAGCAGTACTTC.

The chain uses TRBV20-1 and TRBJ1-3; 7 positions agree with TRBD1. J was trimmed by 5 bases and V by 1 base; bases with no gene match: 5. Germline V lookup: CDR1 DFQATT, CDR2 SNEGSKA (reference sequence). CDR3 size: 14 residues. CDR3 nucleotide sequence: TGCAGTGCTAGAGTGTCAGGGGGACGAAACACCATATATTTT. It codes for CSARVSGGRNTIYF.

This clonotype was counted ten times or more. The V call is TRBV27, the J call TRBJ2-7; D tentatively reads TRBD1 or TRBD2 (5 bases each). From germline, CDR1 is MNHEY and CDR2 SMNVEV (reference sequence). The CDR3 contains 16 residues. The V and J ends lost 7 bases and 2 bases respectively, with 21 bases between them. CDR3 loop: CASTPLASQGTYEQYF. The CDR3 nucleotides are TGTGCCAGCACCCCCCTAGCCTCCCAGGGCACCTACGAGCAGTACTTC.

This clonotype has a handful of counts. The gene calls are TRBV7-8 and TRBJ2-1, with D hard to call. The germline V and J ends were trimmed by 3 bases and 10 bases, with 13 bases remaining between them. The CDR3 has 13 amino acids. Per germline, CDR1 SGHVS and CDR2 FQNEAQ. The CDR3 sequence: CASSFGASGEQFF. DNA for the CDR3: TGTGCCAGCAGCTTCGGAGCTAGTGGCGAGCAGTTCTTC.

This clonotype was detected only a few times. The chain has TRBV10-3 and TRBJ1-6, with D uncertain. Germline values: CDR1 ENHRY, CDR2 SYGVKD. Deletions cut 0 bases from V and 9 bases from J, with 12 bases between. The CDR3 is made up of 15 amino acids. The CDR3 here is CAISESPGSGSPLHF. The CDR3 DNA sequence: TGTGCCATCAGTGAGTCCCCGGGGTCGGGTTCACCCCTCCACTTT.

J is TRBJ2-1 and V is TRBV20-1, with D possibly TRBD2 on 5 matching bases. Germline V lookup: CDR1 DFQATT, CDR2 SNEGSKA (reference sequence). V lost 3 bases and J lost 0, with 12 bases in between. The CDR3 spans 15 residues. CDR3 amino acids: CSASEGASSYNEQFF. Here the CDR3 DNA reads TGCAGTGCTAGTGAGGGAGCAAGCTCCTACAATGAGCAGTTCTTC.

In this sample, this clonotype turned up many times. The CDR3 coding sequence is TGCGCCAGCAACGCAGGGACTAGCGGGCTGAGCACAGATACGCAGTATTTT. This translates into CASNAGTSGLSTDTQYF. The chain uses TRBV5-1 and TRBJ2-3; 12 positions match TRBD2. Germline values: CDR1 SGHRS, CDR2 YFSETQ. V lost 6 bases and J lost 0; bases outside the gene matches: 8. CDR3 length: 17 amino acids.

This clonotype was detected only a few times. In DNA, the CDR3 is TGCGCCAGCAGCTTGGCCCCACTAGCGGGAACGAACAATGAGCAGTTCTTC. This sequence encodes CASSLAPLAGTNNEQFF. This rearrangement joins TRBV5-1 to TRBJ2-1; 10 nucleotides align to TRBD2. The CDR3 is 17 residues long. After removal of 0 bases from V and 5 bases from J, the junction contained 8 bases not matched to a gene. In germline, CDR1 is SGHRS, CDR2 YFSETQ. The complete variable domain, with remaining parts taken from reference TRBV5-1 and TRBJ2-1, reads KAGVTQTPRYLIKTRGQQVTLSCSPISGHRSVSWYQQTPGQGLQFLFEYFSETQRNKGNFPGRFSGRQFSNSRSEMNVSTLELGDSALYLCASSLAPLAGTNNEQFFGPGTRLTVL.

This clonotype was seen more than once but under ten times. The rearrangement joins TRBV6-5 to TRBJ2-5, with TRBD2 matching over 11 bases. V trimming: 5 bases; J trimming: 2 bases; junction bases outside the gene matches: 4. This CDR3 spans 15 amino acids. Germline V gene data show CDR1 as MNHEY and CDR2 as SVGAGI. Written as DNA, the CDR3 is TGTGCCAGCAGTACGGGACTAGCGGTTCAAGAGACCCAGTACTTC. It yields the protein CASSTGLAVQETQYF.

The chain is built from TRBV9 and TRBJ2-7, with 7 nucleotides matching TRBD1. Germline CDR1 and CDR2: SGDLS and YYNGEE. Trimming took 0 bases from V and 3 from J; bases not matched to a gene: 6. The CDR3 length is 15 residues. CDR3 loop: CASSVAGTAIYEQYF. In DNA, the CDR3 is TGTGCCAGCAGCGTAGCCGGGACAGCTATCTACGAGCAGTACTTC.

The V call is TRBV10-3, the J call TRBJ1-5; D uncertain. The CDR3 sequence is 16 residues long. Germline V gives CDR1 ENHRY, CDR2 SYGVKD. The V end lost 4 bases, the J end lost 3 bases, and 16 bases lay between the germline ends. The CDR3: CAISGGQSGDNQPQHF. CDR3 DNA: TGTGCCATCAGTGGAGGCCAGAGCGGGGACAATCAGCCCCAGCATTTT.

This sequence joins TRBV5-1 and TRBJ2-2, with 9 bases aligning to TRBD2. The trim removed 6 bases at V and 4 bases at J, leaving 10 bases unmatched. The CDR3 is 16 amino acids. The germline gives CDR1 SGHRS, CDR2 YFSETQ. The chain's CDR3 is CASNRAGGPGTGELFF. The CDR3 DNA reads TGCGCCAGCAACCGGGCGGGAGGGCCCGGCACCGGGGAGCTGTTTTTT.

The chain links TRBV18 to TRBJ1-2; 10 nucleotides match TRBD1. Germline V gives CDR1 KGHSH, CDR2 LQKENI. V dropped 6 bases and J dropped 0; count of bases not matched to a gene: 7. This CDR3 has 16 amino acids. The CDR3 nucleotides read TGTGCCAGCTCCCAGGGACAGGGGACCTCTAACTATGGCTACACCTTC. Protein sequence: CASSQGQGTSNYGYTF.

In DNA form, the CDR3 reads TGCAGTGCTAGGACCTTACAGACTAGACTCGAGCAGTACTTC. Translation: CSARTLQTRLEQYF. This chain connects TRBV20-1 to TRBJ2-7, with a possible D match to TRBD2 (6 bases). CDR3 length equals 14 residues. Germline CDR1 and CDR2: DFQATT and SNEGSKA (reference sequence). Trimming took 3 bases from V and 6 from J, leaving 18 bases between them.

V usage is TRBV6-2 or TRBV6-3 and J usage is TRBJ2-3; a weak D match, TRBD1 (6 bases). This CDR3 has 15 residues. Germline V lookup: CDR1 MNHEY, CDR2 SVGEGT. With 7 bases removed from V and 1 base from J, the gap between germline ends came to 15 bases. Here the CDR3 DNA reads TGTGCCAGCACCCTTCAAGGGGGACGCACAGATACGCAGTATTTT. It is translated as CASTLQGGRTDTQYF.

The J gene is TRBJ2-1, the V gene TRBV20-1, with D possibly matching TRBD2 (6 bases). The CDR3 contains 12 residues. The germline V gene encodes CDR1 DFQATT and CDR2 SNEGSKA (reference sequence). This CDR3 is CSGGDSGNEQFF. The CDR3 region has the DNA TGCAGCGGAGGGGACTCTGGGAATGAGCAGTTCTTC.

The V gene is TRBV10-3, the J gene TRBJ2-7, with TRBD1 matching over 12 bases. V trimming: 4 bases; J trimming: 4 bases; junction bases outside the gene matches: 5. The germline CDR1 and CDR2 sequences are ENHRY and SYGVKD. The CDR3 is 15 residues long. DNA of the CDR3: TGTGCCATCAGTGTGCCGGGACAGGGGGCGTACGAGCAGTACTTC. Translated, it gives CAISVPGQGAYEQYF.

This clonotype was picked up a small number of times. This chain uses TRBV3-1 with TRBJ2-6; D gene ambiguous. Trimming stripped 6 bases from V and 4 bases from J, with 13 bases between. Germline V lookup: CDR1 LGHDT, CDR2 YNNKEL (reference sequence). The CDR3 loop spans 15 amino acids. The CDR3, as DNA: TGTGCCAGCAGTAAAAACAGAGCCGGGGCCAACGTCCTGACTTTC. Its translation: CASSKNRAGANVLTF.

The rearrangement links TRBV20-1 to TRBJ2-5; TRBD2 might be the D (6 bases). The CDR3 length is 11 residues. Germline assignment: CDR1 DFQATT and CDR2 SNEGSKA (reference sequence). The V and J ends lost 8 bases and 1 base respectively, with 8 bases between them. The CDR3 reads CSSGSQETQYF. The CDR3 bases are TGCAGTAGCGGGTCCCAAGAGACCCAGTACTTC.

The gene calls are TRBV9 and TRBJ2-7; TRBD1 is a possible D gene (6 bases). Between the trimmed V and J ends, which lost 4 bases and 2 bases, there was a span of 13 bases. The CDR3 runs to 14 residues. Germline-derived CDR1 and CDR2 are SGDLS and YYNGEE. The CDR3: CASSPQGYAYEQYF. The CDR3 bases are TGTGCCAGCAGCCCCCAGGGGTACGCCTACGAGCAGTACTTC.

The chain couples TRBV5-8 to TRBJ1-1; D not certain. Germline assignment: CDR1 SGHTS and CDR2 YDEGEE. Trimming pared 5 bases from V and 8 bases from J, leaving 13 bases between. The CDR3 sequence is 12 residues long. The DNA of the CDR3 is TGTGCCAGCAGTGTAAGGTACTACGAAGCTTTCTTT. This translates into CASSVRYYEAFF.

This clonotype was counted only a few times. V usage is TRBV7-6 and J usage is TRBJ2-7, with TRBD2 matching over 11 bases. Germline values: CDR1 SGHVS, CDR2 FNYEAQ. CDR3 length: 17 amino acids. V shed 1 base, J shed 6 bases, and the junction held 11 bases outside the gene matches. The CDR3 loop reads CASSLGVAGGPGREQYF. The CDR3 region has the DNA TGTGCCAGCAGCTTAGGAGTAGCGGGAGGGCCGGGTCGCGAGCAGTACTTC.

The rearrangement joins TRBV5-6 to TRBJ1-2; D is possibly TRBD1 (5 bases). Trimming removed 2 bases from V and 2 bases from J, with 13 bases in between. The CDR3 is 15 amino acids. Germline-derived CDR1 and CDR2 are SGHDT and YYEEEE. The CDR3 loop reads CASSLSGGTNYGYTF. The CDR3 coding sequence is TGTGCCAGCAGCTTAAGCGGGGGGACCAACTATGGCTACACCTTC.

In this sample, this clonotype turned up a few times. The rearrangement joins TRBV7-8 to TRBJ2-7, with 7 bases fitting TRBD1. V shed 4 bases, J shed 6 bases, and the junction held 6 bases outside the gene matches. CDR1 is SGHVS, CDR2 FQNEAQ, per germline. This CDR3 comprises 13 residues. The CDR3 sequence is CASSSRQGSEQYF. The CDR3 nucleotides read TGTGCCAGCAGCTCCCGACAGGGAAGCGAGCAGTACTTC.

The chain's CDR3 is CASSEPPTQVHSYEQYF. The CDR3 DNA reads TGTGCCAGCAGTGAACCCCCGACGCAGGTGCACTCCTACGAGCAGTACTTC. The rearrangement uses TRBV2 and TRBJ2-7; no clear D gene. The CDR3 covers 17 residues. CDR1 and CDR2 (germline): SNHLY, FYNNEI. The V gene lost 2 bases and the J gene lost 0 bases, with 17 bases spanning the gap.

The chain couples TRBV7-9 to TRBJ1-5, with D uncertain. V was trimmed by 2 bases and J by 9 bases, leaving 14 bases between them. CDR1 is SEHNR and CDR2 is FQNEAQ in the germline V gene (reference sequence). The CDR3 loop spans 14 amino acids. The CDR3 region is CASSLNKTPGPQHF. CDR3 in DNA: TGTGCCAGCAGCTTAAATAAAACGCCCGGGCCCCAGCATTTT.

The rearrangement uses TRBV3-1 and TRBJ2-7; the D gene could be TRBD1 or TRBD2 (5 bases each). V shed 3 bases and J shed 5 bases, with 17 bases lying between them. This CDR3 is 15 amino acids long. CDR1 LGHDT and CDR2 YNNKEL come from the germline V gene (reference sequence). CDR3 bases: TGTGCCAGCAGCCACCTTGTGCTAGGGACCCACGAGCAGTACTTC. Encoded protein: CASSHLVLGTHEQYF.